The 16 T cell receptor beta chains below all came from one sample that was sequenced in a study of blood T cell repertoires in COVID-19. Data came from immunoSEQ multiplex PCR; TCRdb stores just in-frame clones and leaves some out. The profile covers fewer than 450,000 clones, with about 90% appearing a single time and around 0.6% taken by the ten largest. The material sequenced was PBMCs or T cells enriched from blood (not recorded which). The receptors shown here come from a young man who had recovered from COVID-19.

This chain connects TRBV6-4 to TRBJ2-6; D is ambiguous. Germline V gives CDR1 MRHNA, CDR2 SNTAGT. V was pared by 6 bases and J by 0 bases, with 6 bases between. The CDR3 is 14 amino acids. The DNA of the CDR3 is TGTGCCAGCAGCGACCACTCTGGGGCCAACGTCCTGACTTTC. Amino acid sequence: CASSDHSGANVLTF.

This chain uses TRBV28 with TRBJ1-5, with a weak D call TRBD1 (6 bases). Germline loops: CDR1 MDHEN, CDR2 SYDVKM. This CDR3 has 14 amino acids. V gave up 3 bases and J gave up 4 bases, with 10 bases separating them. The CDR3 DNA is TGTGCCAGCAGTTTGGACAGACCTAATCAGCCCCAGCATTTT. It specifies CASSLDRPNQPQHF. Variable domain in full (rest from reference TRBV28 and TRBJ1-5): DVKVTQSSRYLVKRTGEKVFLECVQDMDHENMFWYRQDPGLGLRLIYFSYDVKMKEKGDIPEGYSVSREKKERFSLILESASTNQTSMYLCASSLDRPNQPQHFGDGTRLSIL.

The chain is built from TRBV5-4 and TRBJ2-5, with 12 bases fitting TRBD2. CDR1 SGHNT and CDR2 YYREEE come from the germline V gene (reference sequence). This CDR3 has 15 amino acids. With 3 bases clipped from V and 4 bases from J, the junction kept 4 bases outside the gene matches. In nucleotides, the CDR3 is TGTGCCAGCAGCTCTGCGGGACTAGCGGGAGAGACCCAGTACTTC. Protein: CASSSAGLAGETQYF.

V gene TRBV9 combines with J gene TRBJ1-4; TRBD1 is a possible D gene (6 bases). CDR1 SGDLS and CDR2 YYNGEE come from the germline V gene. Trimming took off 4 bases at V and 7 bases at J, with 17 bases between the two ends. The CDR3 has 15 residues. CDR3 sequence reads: CASSSSGAGGEKLFF. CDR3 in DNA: TGTGCCAGCAGCTCCTCAGGGGCGGGGGGTGAAAAACTGTTTTTT.

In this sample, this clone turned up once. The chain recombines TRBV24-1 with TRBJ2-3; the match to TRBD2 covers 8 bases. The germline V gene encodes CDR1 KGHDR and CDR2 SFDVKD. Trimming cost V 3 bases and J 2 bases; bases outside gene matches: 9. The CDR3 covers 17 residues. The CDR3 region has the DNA TGTGCCACCAGTGATGCGGGAGGCCCCCTACACACAGATACGCAGTATTTT. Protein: CATSDAGGPLHTDTQYF.

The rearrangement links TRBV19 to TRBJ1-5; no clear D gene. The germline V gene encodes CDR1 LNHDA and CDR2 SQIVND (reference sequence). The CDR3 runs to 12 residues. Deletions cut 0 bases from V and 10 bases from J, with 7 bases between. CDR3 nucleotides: TGTGCCAGTAGTATAGATTGGCAACCCCAGCATTTT. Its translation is CASSIDWQPQHF. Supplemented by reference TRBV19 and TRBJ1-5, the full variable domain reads DGGITQSPKYLFRKEGQNVTLSCEQNLNHDAMYWYRQDPGQGLRLIYYSQIVNDFQKGDIAEGYSVSREKKESFPLTVTSAQKNPTAFYLCASSIDWQPQHFGDGTRLSIL.

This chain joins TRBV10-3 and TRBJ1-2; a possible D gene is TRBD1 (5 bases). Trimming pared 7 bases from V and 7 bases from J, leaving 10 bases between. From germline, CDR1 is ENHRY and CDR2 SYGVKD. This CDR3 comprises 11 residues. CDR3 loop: CAITQGGGYTF. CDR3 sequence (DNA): TGTGCCATCACTCAGGGAGGTGGCTACACCTTC.

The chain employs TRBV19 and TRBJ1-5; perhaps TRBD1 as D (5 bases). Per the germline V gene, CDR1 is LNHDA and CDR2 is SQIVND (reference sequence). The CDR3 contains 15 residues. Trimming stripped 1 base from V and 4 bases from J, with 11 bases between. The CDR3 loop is CASSIVDSFNQPQHF. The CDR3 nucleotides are TGTGCCAGTAGTATAGTCGACAGCTTTAATCAGCCCCAGCATTTT.

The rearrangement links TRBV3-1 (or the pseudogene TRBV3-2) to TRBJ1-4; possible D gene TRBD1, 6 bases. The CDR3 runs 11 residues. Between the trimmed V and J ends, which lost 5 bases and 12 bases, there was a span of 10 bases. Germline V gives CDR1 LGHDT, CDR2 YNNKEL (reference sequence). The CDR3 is CASSSRQELFF. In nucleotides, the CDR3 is TGTGCCAGCAGCTCCCGACAGGAACTGTTTTTT.

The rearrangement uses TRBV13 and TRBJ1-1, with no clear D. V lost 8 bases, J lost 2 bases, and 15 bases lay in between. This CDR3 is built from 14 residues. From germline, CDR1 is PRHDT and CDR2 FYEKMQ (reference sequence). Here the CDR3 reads CASHDMGLNTEAFF. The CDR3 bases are TGTGCCAGCCACGACATGGGTTTAAACACTGAAGCTTTCTTT.

CDR3: CASRDSGGFSYNEQFF. The CDR3 DNA reads TGTGCCAGTAGGGATAGCGGGGGCTTTTCCTACAATGAGCAGTTCTTC. This chain uses TRBV19 with TRBJ2-1; 9 nucleotides line up with TRBD2. The CDR3 contains 16 residues. V lost 6 bases to trimming and J lost 1 base; unmatched junction nucleotides: 7. The germline V gene has CDR1 LNHDA and CDR2 SQIVND (reference sequence).

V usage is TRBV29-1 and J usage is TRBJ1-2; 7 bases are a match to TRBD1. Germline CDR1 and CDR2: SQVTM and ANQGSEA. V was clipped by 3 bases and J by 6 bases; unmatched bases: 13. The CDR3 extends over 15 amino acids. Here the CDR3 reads CSVDRSTGVNNGYTF. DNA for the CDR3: TGCAGCGTTGATAGGTCCACAGGGGTCAACAATGGCTACACCTTC.

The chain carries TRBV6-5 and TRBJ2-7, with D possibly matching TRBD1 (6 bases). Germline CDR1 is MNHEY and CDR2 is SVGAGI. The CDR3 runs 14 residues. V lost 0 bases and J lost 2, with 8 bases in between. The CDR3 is CASSYSTGPYEQYF. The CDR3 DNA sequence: TGTGCCAGCAGTTACTCGACAGGACCCTACGAGCAGTACTTC.

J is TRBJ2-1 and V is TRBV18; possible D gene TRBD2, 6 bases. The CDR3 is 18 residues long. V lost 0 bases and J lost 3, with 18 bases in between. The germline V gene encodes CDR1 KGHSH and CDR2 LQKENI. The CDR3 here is CASSPPIPMGGGYNEQFF. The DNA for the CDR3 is TGTGCCAGCTCACCACCCATTCCCATGGGGGGTGGCTACAATGAGCAGTTCTTC.

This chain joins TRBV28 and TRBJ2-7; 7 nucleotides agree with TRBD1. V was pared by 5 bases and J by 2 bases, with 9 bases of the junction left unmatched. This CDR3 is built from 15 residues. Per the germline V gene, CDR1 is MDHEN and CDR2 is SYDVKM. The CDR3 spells CASSATGDTAYEQYF. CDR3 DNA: TGTGCCAGCAGTGCCACAGGGGACACTGCCTACGAGCAGTACTTC.

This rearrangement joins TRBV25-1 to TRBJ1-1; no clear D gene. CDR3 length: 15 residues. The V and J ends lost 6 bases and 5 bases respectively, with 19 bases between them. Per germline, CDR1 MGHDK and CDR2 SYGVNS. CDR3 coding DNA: TGTGCCAGCAGGGACTCGGGTGGCAGTTGGACTGAAGCTTTCTTT. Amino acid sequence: CASRDSGGSWTEAFF.